This is a list of T cell receptor beta chains from one sample in a study of T cell changes during pregnancy in multiple sclerosis. The method was immunoSEQ multiplex PCR; TCRdb's version includes in-frame clones alone and lacks a portion of them. This table holds 100,000 or so clones, about 94% found once. The specimen was peripheral blood, collected after pregnancy. The receptors shown here come from a female donor in good health, enrolled as a control in a pregnancy study. Both conserved end residues are trimmed from each CDR3.

TRBJ1-4,TRBV4-1,ASSQDHGGRGKLF
TRBJ2-5,TRBV28,ASDPGVQETQY
TRBJ1-3,TRBV29-1,SGIIPTGTSGNTIY
TRBJ1-2,TRBV9,ASSVGQGDFGYT
TRBJ2-7,TRBV5-1,ASSLDPSSYEQY
TRBJ1-5,TRBV19,ASSAPGSTYSNQPQH
TRBJ2-1,TRBV29-1,SSLGRDNEQF
TRBJ2-7,TRBV18,ASSPRQY
TRBJ1-5,TRBV5-1,ASSLSGGQPQH
TRBJ2-7,TRBV6-6,ASRTGTSGTYEQY
TRBJ2-7,TRBV2,ASSPTGFEQY
TRBJ2-1,TRBV6-1,ASSASGLAGLSSYNEQF
TRBJ1-2,TRBV30,AWSRNYGYT
TRBJ2-1,TRBV20-1,SARAGNEQF
TRBJ1-5,TRBV27,ASSPGGAGVPQH
TRBJ1-2,TRBV28,ASSPRLQSLGYT
TRBJ1-5,TRBV10-3,AISEPGLRPQH